This T cell receptor beta chain was retrieved from a study of Tregs in tolerant kidney transplant recipients. Study in general: Recipients received nonmyeloablative bone marrow transplants from related graft donors, with transient mixed chimerism.

Study results and limitations: No direct test of biological reproducibility was done here. Tolerant patients' donor-specific Tregs expanded beyond overall Tregs, suggesting antigen-driven growth.

The V gene end was trimmed by 0 bases and the J gene end by 2 bases; junction bases not matched to a gene: 8. CDR3 length: 16 residues. From germline, CDR1 is DFQATT and CDR2 SNEGSKA (reference sequence). TCRdb's table, derived via immunoSEQ multiplex PCR, lists solely in-frame clones and lacks some. This sample's table has around 1,700 clones. This clone is classed as medium-sized by frequency. Antigen unknown. The CDR3 end falls 3 residues outside the read, so it is completed with the germline J gene. CFSE-labeled recipient PBMCs were cultured six to seven days with irradiated graft donor PBMCs, then FACS-sorted.

This sequence was found in a human patient who received a combined kidney and bone marrow transplant. Sequences were derived from CD4+ T cells from blood cultured with allogeneic cells, sampled before the transplant. The chain carries TRBV20-1 and TRBJ2-5; TRBD2 matches 8 bases. The CDR3 reads CSARDPQREIQETQYF. Incomplete CDR3 DNA: TGCAGTGCTAGAGATCCACAGCGGGAGATACAAGAGACC.